Below are 15 T cell receptor beta chains sequenced from a single sample in a study of Graves' ophthalmopathy and Graves' hyperthyroidism. As the template, RNA transcripts were used to amplify TCR beta CDR3 regions. HTBI-primed RT-PCR formed the first round, and a multiplex PCR formed the second. MiXCR was run by TCRdb on the multiplex PCR reads, yielding one entry per CDR3 protein. The sample has 400,000 or so distinct CDR3 sequences; 15% to 20% are singletons. Sequencing was carried out using peripheral blood. The source is an adult woman with stable Graves' hyperthyroidism.

This sequence joins TRBV11-2 and TRBJ1-6; 8 bases map to TRBD1. V lost 3 bases, J lost 9 bases, and 1 base stayed unmatched. CDR1 is SGHAT and CDR2 is FQNNGV in the germline V gene. The CDR3 loop spans 13 amino acids. The CDR3 DNA follows: TGTGCCAGCAGCTTCGACAGGGGTTCACCCCTCCACTTT. Protein: CASSFDRGSPLHF.

V and J are TRBV27 and TRBJ2-7; TRBD2 aligns across 12 bases. Germline V gene lookup returns CDR1 MNHEY and CDR2 SMNVEV (reference sequence). J lost 3 bases, V lost 11 bases, and 17 bases had no gene match. This CDR3 is built from 17 residues. The CDR3 loop is CASKRLAGAPGGYEQYF. Written as DNA, the CDR3 is TGTGCCTCAAAGAGACTAGCGGGAGCTCCAGGGGGCTACGAGCAGTACTTC.

This clonotype has a count of ten or more. A junction end diverges from the germline sequence, so it may reflect a read error. The V and J genes are TRBV5-1 and TRBJ2-7; 9 bases line up with TRBD2. This CDR3 region has 16 residues. The germline CDR1 and CDR2 sequences are SGHRS and YFSETQ. CDR3 region: CASSLRAGGPSDEQYF. The DNA for the CDR3 is TGCGCCAGCAGCTTGAGGGCGGGAGGGCCCTCCGACGAGCAGTACTTC.

This clonotype appeared many times. The chain joins TRBV10-1 to TRBJ2-7; 10 bases line up with TRBD1. The CDR3 covers 14 residues. The ends lost 6 bases at V and 9 bases at J; junction bases unmatched: 11. Looked up from germline, CDR1 is WNHNN and CDR2 is SYGVQD (reference sequence). CDR3 residues: CASRRDRGFTGQYF. The CDR3 DNA reads as TGCGCCAGCAGACGGGACAGGGGATTTACGGGGCAGTACTTC.

This clonotype was seen ten or more times. The rearrangement joins TRBV7-2 to TRBJ1-5; 7 nucleotides match TRBD1. J lost 0 bases, V lost 5 bases, and 4 bases had no gene match. In germline, CDR1 is SGHTA, CDR2 FQGNSA. This CDR3 is 15 amino acids long. DNA for the CDR3: TGTGCCAGCAGCCTGACAGGGCTTAGCAATCAGCCCCAGCATTTT. Its protein is CASSLTGLSNQPQHF.

This clonotype was recorded many times. A clone one base away is much larger, so this may be a read error. This sequence joins TRBV27 and TRBJ2-7; TRBD1 matches 7 bases. The CDR3 has 15 amino acids. CDR1 and CDR2 (germline): MNHEY, SMNVEV (reference sequence). J lost 0 bases, V lost 2 bases, and 4 bases had no gene match. Here the CDR3 DNA reads TGTGCCAGCAGTTTACTAGGACAGGCCTCCTACGAGCAGTACTTC. Translation: CASSLLGQASYEQYF.

This clonotype was seen at least ten times. The genes are TRBV4-1 and TRBJ2-7; D unresolved. CDR1 and CDR2 from the germline V gene are MGHRA and YSYEKL. V gave up 1 base and J gave up 2 bases, with 9 bases separating them. The CDR3 has 14 residues. CDR3: CASSQVGSAYEQYF. For the CDR3, the DNA is TGCGCCAGCAGCCAAGTTGGTAGTGCCTACGAGCAGTACTTC.

The sample holds many counts of this clonotype. The chain employs TRBV27 and TRBJ1-1, with a weak D call TRBD1 (6 bases). The length of the CDR3 is 16 residues. The V gene's germline CDR1 is MNHEY and CDR2 SMNVEV (reference sequence). V lost 1 base, J lost 1 base, and 13 bases lay in between. Written as DNA, the CDR3 is TGTGCCAGCAGTTTATTGTCGGGGGCGGGGAACACTGAAGCTTTCTTT. Encoded protein: CASSLLSGAGNTEAFF.

This clonotype was found once. A much bigger clone sits one base away, suggesting this may be a read error. The rearrangement uses TRBV19 and TRBJ2-7; 10 positions match TRBD1. J gave up 6 bases and V 6 bases, and 8 bases lay outside the gene matches. The CDR3 spans 14 residues. Germline CDR1 reads LNHDA; CDR2 reads SQIVND (reference sequence). The CDR3 is CASSSTDRGPEQYF. The CDR3 DNA is TGTGCCAGTAGCTCAACTGACAGGGGGCCCGAGCAGTACTTC.

The chain uses TRBV6-1 and TRBJ1-5; perhaps TRBD1 as D (5 bases). This CDR3 is 15 amino acids long. Germline loops: CDR1 MNHNS, CDR2 SASEGT. Between the trimmed V and J ends, which lost 7 bases and 7 bases, there was a span of 20 bases. CDR3 protein: CASTRDALEGQPQHF. The CDR3 DNA reads as TGTGCCAGCACCCGGGACGCCCTGGAGGGGCAGCCCCAGCATTTT.

This clonotype was counted ten times or more. The gene calls are TRBV10-3 and TRBJ1-5; no clear D. The CDR3 totals 12 residues. V dropped 6 bases and J dropped 8 bases, with 11 bases sitting between them. CDR1 is ENHRY, CDR2 SYGVKD, per germline. Here the CDR3 DNA reads TGTGCCATCAGCCAGGACGGCAAGCCCCAGCATTTT. Translated: CAISQDGKPQHF.

The sample holds many counts of this clonotype. The chain combines TRBV19 with TRBJ2-6; a weak D match, TRBD1 (6 bases). The ends were cut back, 6 bases at V and 0 bases at J, with 12 bases in the middle. CDR1 is LNHDA, CDR2 SQIVND, per germline (reference sequence). This CDR3 is 16 amino acids long. CDR3 amino acids: CASSPDRTSGANVLTF. The CDR3 DNA sequence: TGTGCCAGTAGCCCCGACAGGACCTCTGGGGCCAACGTCCTGACTTTC.

V gene TRBV30 combines with J gene TRBJ2-2; 7 positions agree with TRBD2. Germline V gene sequence: CDR1 GTSNPN, CDR2 SVGIG (reference sequence). The length of the CDR3 is 15 residues. V lost 0 bases and J lost 3; bases outside the gene matches: 4. The CDR3 region has the DNA TGTGCCTGGAGTGTACTAGCGCACGACACCGGGGAGCTGTTTTTT. Residues: CAWSVLAHDTGELFF.

This clonotype was found many times. The chain has TRBV28 and TRBJ1-3; weak D call: TRBD1 (5 bases). The CDR3 runs to 15 residues. Germline CDR1 is MDHEN and CDR2 is SYDVKM. V shed 1 base and J shed 0 bases, with 7 bases lying between them. The CDR3: CASSLFGGSGNTIYF. The CDR3, as DNA: TGTGCCAGCAGTTTATTTGGGGGCTCTGGAAACACCATATATTTT.

Many counts were recorded for this clonotype. DNA of the CDR3: TGCAGCGTTGAAGGGGACAGGTCTCTCACTGAAGCTTTCTTT. Amino acid sequence: CSVEGDRSLTEAFF. This rearrangement joins TRBV29-1 to TRBJ1-1; 8 nucleotides agree with TRBD1. V trimming: 1 base; J trimming: 4 bases; junction bases outside the gene matches: 5. The CDR3 runs 14 residues. Germline-derived CDR1 and CDR2 are SQVTM and ANQGSEA.